This T cell receptor beta chain was captured in a study of identical twins. Findings and limits, study-wide: The conclusions drew on cross-sectional statistical analysis instead of tracking the same donors. It was possible that invariant MAIT and iNKT cells partly confounded the zero-insertion analyses.

Every sampled donor was Caucasian and healthy. A universal primer site came from template switching; cDNA carried unique molecular identifiers. TCRdb reprocessed the 5' RACE reads via MiXCR and lists one record per CDR3 protein. The data contain hundreds of thousands of distinct CDR3 sequences, roughly 6% of them singletons. In this sample, this clonotype turned up many times. Its matching antigen is unknown. The CDR3 runs to 15 residues. The V end lost 0 bases, the J end lost 1 base, and 9 bases lay between the germline ends. Germline lookup yields CDR1 LGHNA and CDR2 YNFKEQ. Sequencing was done on a sample of naive T cells sorted from blood. The clonotype comes from a man between 18 and 35 years old in good health. The chain recombines TRBV4-2 with TRBJ1-1, with TRBD1 as a possible D gene (5 bases). The CDR3 DNA reads TGTGCCAGCAGCCAAGAGGTGAGGGGGAACACTGAAGCTTTCTTT. This sequence encodes CASSQEVRGNTEAFF.